This T cell receptor (beta chain) is drawn from a study of spatial heterogeneity in lung cancer. Study-level background: Fewer alpha-chain than beta-chain sequences were consistently detected.

This clonotype was observed a few times. Antigen unknown. All TCR cDNA molecules were individually tagged with a unique molecular identifier. TCRdb itself ran the 5' RACE reads through MiXCR, one entry per CDR3 protein. This table has 39,000 or so distinct CDR3 sequences, 10% to 13% appearing once. Study-level points and caveats: Circulating ubiquitous expanded tumor TCRs were observed more frequently at resection than at follow-up.

The sample's time point: blood at routine non-recurrence follow-up after resection. The V end was cut by 3 bases, the J end by 5 bases, with 5 bases between. Germline V gene data show CDR1 as SGHTA and CDR2 as FQGTGA. This CDR3 is 13 amino acids long. The clonotype originates from a female donor with early-stage non-small cell lung cancer. The rearrangement uses TRBV7-3 and TRBJ1-6; no clear D. The specimen was PBMCs, collected at follow-up. The CDR3 sequence is CASSFRDNSPLHF. The CDR3 nucleotides read TGTGCCAGCAGCTTCCGGGATAATTCACCCCTCCACTTT.